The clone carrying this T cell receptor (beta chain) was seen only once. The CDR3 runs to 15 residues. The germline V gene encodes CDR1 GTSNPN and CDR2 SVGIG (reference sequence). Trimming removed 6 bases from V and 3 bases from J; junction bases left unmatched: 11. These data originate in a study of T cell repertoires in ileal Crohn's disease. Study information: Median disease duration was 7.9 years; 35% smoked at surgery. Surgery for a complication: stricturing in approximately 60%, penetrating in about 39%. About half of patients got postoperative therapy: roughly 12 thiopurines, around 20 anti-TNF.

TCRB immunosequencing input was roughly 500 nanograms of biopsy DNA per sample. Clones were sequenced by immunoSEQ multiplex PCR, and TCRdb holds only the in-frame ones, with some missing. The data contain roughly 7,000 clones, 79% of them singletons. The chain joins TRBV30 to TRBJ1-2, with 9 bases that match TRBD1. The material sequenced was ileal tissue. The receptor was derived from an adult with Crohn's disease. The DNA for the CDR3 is TGTGCCTGTCGCCGCCGGGACAGGGCTGACTATGGCTACACCTTC. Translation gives CACRRRDRADYGYTF.